The entry below gives a single T cell receptor (beta chain) sequence along with its context. Its specificity is unknown. Between the trimmed V and J ends, which lost 6 bases and 8 bases, there was a span of 14 bases. Germline CDR1 MNHEY, CDR2 SMNVEV (reference sequence). This CDR3 contains 14 residues. The entry originates in a study of cytomegalovirus exposure and HLA in healthy donors. Study-wide findings and caveats: As was reported, the classifier diagnosed cytomegalovirus status with high specificity and sensitivity. It was 150 to 200 TCR beta chains that were listed as cytomegalovirus-associated. The CMV antigen specificity of a few CMV-associated chains was confirmed through in vitro analysis.

Generated by immunoSEQ multiplex PCR, the TCRdb table keeps only in-frame clones and is missing some. The data contain approximately 54,000 clones, roughly nine tenths of them seen just once; the ten biggest clones take up roughly 8.4%. The sequence was collected from a woman aged 18-29 years in good health and CMV-seropositive. Material: PBMCs. The gene calls are TRBV27 and TRBJ1-6, with D tentatively TRBD1 (5 bases). The CDR3 region has the DNA TGTGCCAGCAGGTCCCCAGGGCTTGATTCACCCCTCCACTTT. It yields the protein CASRSPGLDSPLHF.